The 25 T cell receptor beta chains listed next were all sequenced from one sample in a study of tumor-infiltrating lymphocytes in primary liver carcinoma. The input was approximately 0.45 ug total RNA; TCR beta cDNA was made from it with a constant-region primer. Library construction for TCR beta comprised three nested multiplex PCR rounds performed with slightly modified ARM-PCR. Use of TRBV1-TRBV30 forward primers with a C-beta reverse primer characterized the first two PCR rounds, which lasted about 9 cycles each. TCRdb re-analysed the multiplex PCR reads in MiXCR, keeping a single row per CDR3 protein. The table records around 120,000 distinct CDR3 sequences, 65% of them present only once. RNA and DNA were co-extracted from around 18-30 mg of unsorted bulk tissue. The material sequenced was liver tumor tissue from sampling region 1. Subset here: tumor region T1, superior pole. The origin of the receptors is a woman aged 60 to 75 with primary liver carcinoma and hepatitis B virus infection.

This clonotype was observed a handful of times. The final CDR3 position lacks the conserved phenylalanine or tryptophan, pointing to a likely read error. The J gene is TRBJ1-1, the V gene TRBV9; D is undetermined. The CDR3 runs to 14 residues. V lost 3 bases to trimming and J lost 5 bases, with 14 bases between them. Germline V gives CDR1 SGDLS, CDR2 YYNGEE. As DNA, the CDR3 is TGTGCCAGCAGCGCCGAGGTGTCGGGTACTGAAGCTTTCCTT. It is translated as CASSAEVSGTEAFL.

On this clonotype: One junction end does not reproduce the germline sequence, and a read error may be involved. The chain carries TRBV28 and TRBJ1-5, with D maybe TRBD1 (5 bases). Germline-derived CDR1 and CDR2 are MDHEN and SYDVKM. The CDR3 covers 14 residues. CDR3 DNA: TGTGCCAGCAGAAGGGGACGTAGCAATCATCCCCAACATTTT. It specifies CASRRGRSNHPQHF.

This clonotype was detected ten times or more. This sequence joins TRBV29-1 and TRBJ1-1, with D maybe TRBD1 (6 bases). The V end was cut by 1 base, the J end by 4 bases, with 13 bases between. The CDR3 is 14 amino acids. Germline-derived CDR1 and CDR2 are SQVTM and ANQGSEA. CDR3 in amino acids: CSVEGGRGSTEAFF. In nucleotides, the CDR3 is TGCAGCGTTGAAGGCGGCAGGGGAAGCACTGAAGCTTTCTTT.

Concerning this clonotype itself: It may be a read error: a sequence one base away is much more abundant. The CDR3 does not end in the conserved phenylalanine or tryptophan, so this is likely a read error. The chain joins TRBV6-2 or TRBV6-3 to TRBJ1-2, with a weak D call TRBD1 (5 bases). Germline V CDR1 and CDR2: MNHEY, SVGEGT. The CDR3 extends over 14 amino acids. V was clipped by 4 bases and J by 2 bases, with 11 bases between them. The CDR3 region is CASSLAGRNYGYTL. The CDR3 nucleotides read TGTGCCAGCAGTTTGGCAGGGCGGAACTATGGCTACACCTTG.

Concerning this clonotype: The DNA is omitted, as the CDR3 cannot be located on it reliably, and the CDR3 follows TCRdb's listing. The CDR3 sequence is CPSSELFLRGSCFF. This rearrangement joins TRBV6-1 to TRBJ2-2. Germline-derived CDR1 and CDR2 are MNHNS and SASEGT. The CDR3 spans 14 amino acids, including both terminal residues.

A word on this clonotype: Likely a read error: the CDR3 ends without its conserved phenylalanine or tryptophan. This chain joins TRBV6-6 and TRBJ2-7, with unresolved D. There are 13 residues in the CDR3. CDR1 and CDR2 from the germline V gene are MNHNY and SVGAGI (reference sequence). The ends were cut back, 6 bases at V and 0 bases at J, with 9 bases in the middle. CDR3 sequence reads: CASSAESSYEQYL. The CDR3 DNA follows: TGTGCCAGCAGCGCAGAGAGCTCCTACGAGCAGTACTTA.

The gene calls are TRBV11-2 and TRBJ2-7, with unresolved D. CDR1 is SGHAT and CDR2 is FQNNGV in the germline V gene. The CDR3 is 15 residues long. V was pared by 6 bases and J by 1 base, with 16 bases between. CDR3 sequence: CASSLNMGISYEQYF. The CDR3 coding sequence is TGTGCCAGCAGTTTAAACATGGGAATTTCCTACGAGCAGTACTTC.

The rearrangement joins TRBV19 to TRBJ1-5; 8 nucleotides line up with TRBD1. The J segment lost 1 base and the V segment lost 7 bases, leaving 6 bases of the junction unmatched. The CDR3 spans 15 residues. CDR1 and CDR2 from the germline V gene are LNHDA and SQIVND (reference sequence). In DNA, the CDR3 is TGTGCCAGTATCTCGGACAGGGCGAGCAATCAGCCCCAGCATTTT. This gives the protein CASISDRASNQPQHF.

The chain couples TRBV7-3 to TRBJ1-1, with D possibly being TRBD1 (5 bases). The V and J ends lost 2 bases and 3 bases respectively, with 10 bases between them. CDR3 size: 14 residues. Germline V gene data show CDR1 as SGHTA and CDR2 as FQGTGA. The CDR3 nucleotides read TGTGCCAGCAGCTTATCCGGGGGTGACACTGAAGCTTTCTTT. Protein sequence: CASSLSGGDTEAFF.

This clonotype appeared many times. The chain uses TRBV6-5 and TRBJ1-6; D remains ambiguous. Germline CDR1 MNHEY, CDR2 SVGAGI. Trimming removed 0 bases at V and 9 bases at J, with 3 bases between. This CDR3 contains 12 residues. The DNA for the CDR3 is TGTGCCAGCAGTTACTCCACTTCACCCCTCCACTTT. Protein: CASSYSTSPLHF.

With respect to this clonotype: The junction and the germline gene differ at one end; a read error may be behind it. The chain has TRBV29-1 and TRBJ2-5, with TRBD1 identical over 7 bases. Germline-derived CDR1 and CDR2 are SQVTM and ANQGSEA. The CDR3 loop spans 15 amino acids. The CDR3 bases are TGCAACGTTGAAGGTTTCACAGGGGAAGGAGAGACCCAGTACTTC. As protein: CNVEGFTGEGETQYF.

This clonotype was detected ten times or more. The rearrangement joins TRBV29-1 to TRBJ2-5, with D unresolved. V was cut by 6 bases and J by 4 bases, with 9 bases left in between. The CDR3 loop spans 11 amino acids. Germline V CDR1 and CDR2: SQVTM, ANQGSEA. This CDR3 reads CSVLLLETQYF. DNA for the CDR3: TGCAGCGTCCTCCTTTTAGAGACCCAGTACTTC.

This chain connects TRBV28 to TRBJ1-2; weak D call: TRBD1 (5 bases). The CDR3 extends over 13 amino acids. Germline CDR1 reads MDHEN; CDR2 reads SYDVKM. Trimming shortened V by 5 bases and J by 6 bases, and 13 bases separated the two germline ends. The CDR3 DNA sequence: TGTGCCAGCAGTGCCCGGGACCCGGATGGCTACACCTTC. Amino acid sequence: CASSARDPDGYTF.

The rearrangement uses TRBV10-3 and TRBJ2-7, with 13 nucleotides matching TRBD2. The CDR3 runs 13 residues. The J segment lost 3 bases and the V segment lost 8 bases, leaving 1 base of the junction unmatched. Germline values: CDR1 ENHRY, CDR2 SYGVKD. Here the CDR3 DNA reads TGTGCCATCGGACTAGCGGGGGTCTACGAGCAGTACTTC. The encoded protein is CAIGLAGVYEQYF.

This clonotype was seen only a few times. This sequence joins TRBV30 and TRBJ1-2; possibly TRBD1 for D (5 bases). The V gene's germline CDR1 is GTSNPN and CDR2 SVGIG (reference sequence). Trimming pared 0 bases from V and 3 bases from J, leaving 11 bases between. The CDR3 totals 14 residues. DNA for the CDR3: TGTGCCTGGAGTGTACGGGGGTATGACTATGGCTACACCTTC. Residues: CAWSVRGYDYGYTF. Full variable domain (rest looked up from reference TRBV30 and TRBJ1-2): SQTIHQWPATLVQPVGSPLSLECTVEGTSNPNLYWYRQAAGRGLQLLFYSVGIGQISSEVPQNLSASRPQDRQFILSSKKLLLSDSGFYLCAWSVRGYDYGYTFGSGTRLTVV.

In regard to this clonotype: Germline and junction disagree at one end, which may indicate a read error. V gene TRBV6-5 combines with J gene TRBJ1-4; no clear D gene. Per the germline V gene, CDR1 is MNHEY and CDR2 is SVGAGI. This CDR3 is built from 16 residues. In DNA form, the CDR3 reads TGTACCAGCAGTTACTCGTATTCCATGGCGGATCTTCAACTGTTTTTT. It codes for CTSSYSYSMADLQLFF.

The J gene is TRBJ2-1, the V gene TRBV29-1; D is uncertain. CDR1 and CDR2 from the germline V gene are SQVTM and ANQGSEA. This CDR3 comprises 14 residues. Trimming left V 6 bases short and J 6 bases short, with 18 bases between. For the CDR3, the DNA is TGCAGCGTCGGACCGGCAGGATCTGGCAATGAGCAGTTCTTC. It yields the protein CSVGPAGSGNEQFF.

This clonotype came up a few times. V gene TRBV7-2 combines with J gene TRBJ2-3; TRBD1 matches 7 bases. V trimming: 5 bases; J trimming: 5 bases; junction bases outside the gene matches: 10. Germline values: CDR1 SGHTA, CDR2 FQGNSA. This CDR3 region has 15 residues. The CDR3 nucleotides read TGTGCCAGCAGCCCACAGGGGCTTGGTGGAGATACGCAGTATTTT. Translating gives CASSPQGLGGDTQYF.

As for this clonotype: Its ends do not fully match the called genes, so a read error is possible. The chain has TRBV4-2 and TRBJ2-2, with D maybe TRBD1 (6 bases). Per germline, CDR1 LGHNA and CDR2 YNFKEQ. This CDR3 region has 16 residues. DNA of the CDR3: TGTGCCAGCAGCCATGCTGTGGGGGCGAGATCCGGGGAACTGTTTTTT. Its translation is CASSHAVGARSGELFF.

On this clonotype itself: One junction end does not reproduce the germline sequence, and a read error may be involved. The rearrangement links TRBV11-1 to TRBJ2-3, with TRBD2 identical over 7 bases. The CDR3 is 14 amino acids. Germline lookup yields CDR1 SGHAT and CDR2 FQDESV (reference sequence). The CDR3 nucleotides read TGTGCCAGCAGCTTAAGGCAACCTGCGGGGGACTCTCACTTT. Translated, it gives CASSLRQPAGDSHF.

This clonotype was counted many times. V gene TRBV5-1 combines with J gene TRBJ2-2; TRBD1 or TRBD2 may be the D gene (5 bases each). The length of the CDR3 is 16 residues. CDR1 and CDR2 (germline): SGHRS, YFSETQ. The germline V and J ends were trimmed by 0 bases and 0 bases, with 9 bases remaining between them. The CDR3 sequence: CASSLGQGANTGELFF. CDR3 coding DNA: TGCGCCAGCAGCTTGGGGCAGGGAGCGAACACCGGGGAGCTGTTTTTT.

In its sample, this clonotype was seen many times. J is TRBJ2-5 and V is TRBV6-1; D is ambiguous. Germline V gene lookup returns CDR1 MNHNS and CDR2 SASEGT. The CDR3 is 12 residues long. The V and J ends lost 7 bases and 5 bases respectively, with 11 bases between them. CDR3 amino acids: CASTLGFETQYF. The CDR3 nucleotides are TGTGCCAGCACCTTAGGTTTTGAGACCCAGTACTTC.

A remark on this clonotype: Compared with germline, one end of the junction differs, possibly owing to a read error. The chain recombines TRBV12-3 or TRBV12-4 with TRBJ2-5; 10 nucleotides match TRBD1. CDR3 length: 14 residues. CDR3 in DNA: TGTGCCAGCAGTCTCCTAAGACAGGGGGCCTCACTGGACTTC. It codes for CASSLLRQGASLDF.

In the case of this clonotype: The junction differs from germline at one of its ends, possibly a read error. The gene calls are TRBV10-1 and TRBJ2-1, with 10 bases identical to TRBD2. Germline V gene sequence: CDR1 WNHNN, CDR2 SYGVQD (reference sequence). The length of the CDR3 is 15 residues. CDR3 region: CTNSESTSGYNELFF. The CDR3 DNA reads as TGCACCAACAGTGAGTCGACTAGCGGGTACAATGAGCTGTTCTTC.

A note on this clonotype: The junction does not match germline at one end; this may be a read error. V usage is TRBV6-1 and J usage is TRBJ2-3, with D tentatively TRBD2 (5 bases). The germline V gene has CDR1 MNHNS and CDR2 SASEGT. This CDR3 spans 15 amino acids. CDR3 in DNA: TGTGCCAGCTGTATAAGCGTATCTAGCACAGATACGCAGAATTTT. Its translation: CASCISVSSTDTQNF.